These T cell receptor beta chains were read from a single sample in a study of blood T cell repertoires in COVID-19. Sequenced by immunoSEQ multiplex PCR; TCRdb stores in-frame clones only, minus some. The sample has hundreds of thousands of clones, more than 80% seen once; the top ten hold over 0.2%. Sequenced input: peripheral blood. Every receptor here comes from a woman in her late teens or twenties with acute or convalescent COVID-19. Each CDR3 is given without its conserved first and last residue. Clone size is stated in some rows and not others, as once, few, many or a class when expanded.

CDR3	J	size	length	V
ASSATTGINGELF	TRBJ2-2	NA	13	TRBV9
ASLVGAGAYNEQF	TRBJ2-1	NA	13	TRBV6-8
ASSGDRGAYGYT	TRBJ1-2	NA	12	TRBV9
ASSRTGSYEQY	TRBJ2-7	NA	11	TRBV5-4
ASSRRDGANVLT	TRBJ2-6	NA	12	TRBV23-1
ASSTYRGKGSPLH	TRBJ1-6	NA	13	TRBV11-2
ASSPDRARNSPLH	TRBJ1-6	NA	13	TRBV27
ASSLTGTGGSITNEKLF	TRBJ1-4	NA	17	TRBV10-2
ASSTGHAQH	TRBJ1-5	NA	9	TRBV2
ASSERGEIYNEQF	TRBJ2-1	few	13	TRBV19
ASSPPMRSTGELF	TRBJ2-2	NA	13	TRBV18
AIREEGESTEAF	TRBJ1-1	NA	12	TRBV10-3
ASSRRSAEAF	TRBJ1-1	NA	10	TRBV11-1
ASIRLGGKKEKLF	TRBJ1-4	few	13	TRBV6-5
SVGGAGNTGELF	TRBJ2-2	few	12	TRBV29-1
ASSLSDTGELF	TRBJ2-2	NA	11	TRBV11-2
ASSTQRDTEAF	TRBJ1-1	NA	11	TRBV19
ASSYYRDLPNEQF	TRBJ2-1	NA	13	TRBV5-8
ASSVETGNYGYT	TRBJ1-2	once	12	TRBV19
ASRQTSGGHQI	TRBJ2-1	NA	11	TRBV7-2
ASSLGAGTGNEQY	TRBJ2-7	once	13	TRBV5-4
ASSGYRALFYGYT	TRBJ1-2	NA	13	TRBV6-2/TRBV6-3
ASSSPRLGQYNSPLH	TRBJ1-6	NA	15	TRBV7-2
ATSNHRVNQPQH	TRBJ1-5	NA	12	TRBV15
AWIHPGQGTNYGYT	TRBJ1-2	once	14	TRBV30
ASTPRYNEQF	TRBJ2-1	NA	10	TRBV2
ASSPGYNEQF	TRBJ2-1	NA	10	TRBV14
ASIGQGNTEAF	TRBJ1-1	NA	11	TRBV6-5
ASSIGLGTGVNEKLF	TRBJ1-4	NA	15	TRBV19
ASTDRTTYEQY	TRBJ2-7	once	11	TRBV5-1
SASPRSEAF	TRBJ1-1	NA	9	TRBV20-1
ASSELGRDGYT	TRBJ1-2	NA	11	TRBV25-1
ASSWGGGSNQPQH	TRBJ1-5	NA	13	TRBV5-6
ASSLAGEPQY	TRBJ2-7	NA	10	TRBV7-9
ASSRGDRAF	TRBJ1-1	NA	9	TRBV6-5
ASSQDRHTEAF	TRBJ1-1	NA	11	TRBV12-3/TRBV12-4
ASSTGRETQETQY	TRBJ2-5	NA	13	TRBV6-2/TRBV6-3
ASGLNSGGATDTQY	TRBJ2-3	NA	14	TRBV12-5
SVDRQQDYGYT	TRBJ1-2	NA	11	TRBV29-1
ASSVAGFNTEAF	TRBJ1-1	NA	12	TRBV9
AISDQGQGGYT	TRBJ1-2	NA	11	TRBV10-3
ASSIKSPGGSPEAF	TRBJ1-1	NA	14	TRBV19
ASSLPNERTGLNTEAF	TRBJ1-1	NA	16	TRBV7-9
ASSPIPGGNTIY	TRBJ1-3	NA	12	TRBV18
ASRGANVYGYT	TRBJ1-2	few	11	TRBV6-5
ASSTDRDYGYT	TRBJ1-2	NA	11	TRBV5-5
ASSSGGRETQY	TRBJ2-5	NA	11	TRBV7-2
ASRAPGQGEQF	TRBJ2-1	NA	11	TRBV5-4
ASSLSVNTEAF	TRBJ1-1	NA	11	TRBV5-8
ASSRQAGQPQH	TRBJ1-5	NA	11	TRBV6-5
ASSIDPRWLNQPQH	TRBJ1-5	NA	14	TRBV19
ASSATTGNGYT	TRBJ1-2	NA	11	TRBV18
ASSFGGGKGNQPQH	TRBJ1-5	NA	14	TRBV27
ASTARGTNEKLF	TRBJ1-4	NA	12	TRBV19
ASSPQGAGSTEAF	TRBJ1-1	NA	13	TRBV18
ASSQAGQGDSPLH	TRBJ1-6	few	13	TRBV4-1
ASSLTGNTEAF	TRBJ1-1	few	11	TRBV2
ASSFTGRDSPLH	TRBJ1-6	NA	12	TRBV11-2
ASSQDHGQGGRNEKLF	TRBJ1-4	NA	16	TRBV4-3